This T cell receptor (beta chain) is drawn from a study of siplizumab effects on memory and regulatory T cells. General study findings and limits: Researchers could map only a minor fraction of alloreactive clones to unstimulated subsets. Researchers did not confirm the suppressive function of proliferating Tregs from siplizumab cultures. In unstimulated cells, naive T cells appeared more diverse than memory T cells and seemed major alloresponse contributors. The Treg-derived share of mappable alloreactive CD4+ clones averaged roughly 69% with siplizumab and 25% to 30% in controls.

In the case of this clone: The antigen is unknown.

The table came from immunoSEQ multiplex PCR; TCRdb's copy has only in-frame clones and leaves some out. The data hold just over 50,000 clones, with about 97% observed a single time. The sequence was obtained from a human donor in good health. The sample taken for sequencing was naive CD4+ T cells sorted from blood.

This CDR3 is CASAQGILDGYTF. The CDR3, as DNA: TGTGCTAGTGCCCAGGGAATCCTTGATGGCTACACCTTC. The J gene is TRBJ1-2, the V gene TRBV12-5, with D possibly TRBD1 on 5 matching bases. The V end lost 7 bases, the J end lost 6 bases, and 15 bases lay between the germline ends. Germline V gene sequence: CDR1 LGHNT, CDR2 FRNRAP. The CDR3 sequence is 13 residues long.